This T cell receptor (beta chain) was retrieved from a study of T cell repertoires in cytomegalovirus infection. Per germline, CDR1 SGHTA and CDR2 FQGNSA. This CDR3 contains 15 residues. Trimming cost V 5 bases and J 0 bases; bases outside gene matches: 1. This clonotype showed up many times. Antigen: not known. TCRdb analysed the reads with MiXCR anew, one entry per CDR3 protein. The sample has a few hundred thousand distinct CDR3 sequences, just under 40% seen once. The receptor comes from a human donor in good health (CMV status not recorded). Some clones in this sample may be carry-over from other donors' samples. The chain links TRBV7-2 to TRBJ2-1; 10 bases are a match to TRBD2. The input for sequencing was cultured PBMCs, taken from culture after CMV antigen stimulation. Written as DNA, the CDR3 is TGTGCCAGCAGCCCTAGCGGGAGCTCCTACAATGAGCAGTTCTTC. Amino acids: CASSPSGSSYNEQFF.